These T cell receptor beta chains were read from a single sample in a study of cytomegalovirus exposure and HLA in healthy donors. This table comes from immunoSEQ multiplex PCR, and its TCRdb copy is limited to in-frame clones, with some not included. In the table there are some 170,000 clones, about nine tenths of which are singletons. Sequencing used PBMCs. These receptors all come from a man aged 18 to 35 in good health and CMV-seropositive. Both conserved end residues are part of each CDR3. A D gene is named only where the DNA matches it firmly. Size tells how often a clone was seen (once, few, many) or the class of an expanded clone, and some rows leave it out.

J gene: TRBJ2-5
V gene: TRBV29-1
D gene: NA
clone size: NA
CDR3 protein: CSVAWASETQYF
CDR3 DNA: TGCAGCGTTGCTTGGGCGTCGGAGACCCAGTACTTC

J gene: TRBJ2-7
V gene: TRBV2
D gene: NA
clone size: NA
CDR3 protein: CASSGKIYSYEQYF
CDR3 DNA: TGTGCCAGCAGTGGCAAAATCTACTCCTACGAGCAGTACTTC

J gene: TRBJ2-7
V gene: TRBV27
D gene: TRBD2
clone size: NA
CDR3 protein: CASSLAGGYEQYF
CDR3 DNA: TGTGCCAGCAGTTTAGCGGGAGGTTACGAGCAGTACTTC

J gene: TRBJ2-2
V gene: TRBV19
D gene: TRBD1
clone size: NA
CDR3 protein: CASITGAHLNTGELFF
CDR3 DNA: TGTGCCAGTATTACAGGGGCCCATCTTAACACCGGGGAGCTGTTTTTT

J gene: TRBJ2-6
V gene: TRBV19
D gene: TRBD1
clone size: NA
CDR3 protein: CASTGQLSSGANVLTF
CDR3 DNA: TGTGCCAGTACGGGACAGTTAAGCTCTGGGGCCAACGTCCTGACTTTC

J gene: TRBJ2-2
V gene: TRBV7-8
D gene: TRBD1
clone size: NA
CDR3 protein: CASSLGRQGAAGELFF
CDR3 DNA: TGTGCCAGCAGCTTAGGGCGACAGGGGGCGGCGGGGGAGCTGTTTTTT

J gene: TRBJ2-7
V gene: TRBV21-1
D gene: NA
clone size: NA
CDR3 protein: CASSRSFTLTYEQYF
CDR3 DNA: TGTGCCAGCAGCAGGAGCTTCACCCTTACCTACGAGCAGTACTTC

J gene: TRBJ2-7
V gene: TRBV6-4
D gene: NA
clone size: NA
CDR3 protein: CAIVHSSSYEQYF
CDR3 DNA: TGTGCCATAGTCCACAGCAGCTCCTACGAGCAGTACTTC

J gene: TRBJ1-5
V gene: TRBV19
D gene: NA
clone size: NA
CDR3 protein: CASSIFRGNQPQHF
CDR3 DNA: TGTGCCAGTAGTATATTTCGGGGCAATCAGCCCCAGCATTTT

J gene: TRBJ1-3
V gene: TRBV18
D gene: NA
clone size: NA
CDR3 protein: CASSPNRVGFSGNTIYF
CDR3 DNA: TGTGCCAGCTCACCGAACAGGGTCGGCTTCTCTGGAAACACCATATATTTT

J gene: TRBJ2-7
V gene: TRBV11-3
D gene: TRBD2
clone size: NA
CDR3 protein: CASSLGLAGPDEQYF
CDR3 DNA: TGTGCCAGCAGCCTGGGACTAGCGGGTCCCGACGAGCAGTACTTC

J gene: TRBJ1-1
V gene: TRBV7-3
D gene: NA
clone size: NA
CDR3 protein: CASSPRGDNTEAFF
CDR3 DNA: TGTGCCAGCAGCCCCCGGGGGGATAACACTGAAGCTTTCTTT

J gene: TRBJ1-1
V gene: TRBV9
D gene: TRBD1
clone size: NA
CDR3 protein: CASSVDGKRDSSNTEAFF
CDR3 DNA: TGTGCCAGCAGCGTAGATGGTAAGAGGGACAGTTCGAACACTGAAGCTTTCTTT

J gene: TRBJ1-2
V gene: TRBV28
D gene: NA
clone size: NA
CDR3 protein: CASQGARDGYTF
CDR3 DNA: TGTGCCAGCCAGGGTGCTAGGGATGGCTACACCTTC

J gene: TRBJ2-3
V gene: TRBV4-1
D gene: TRBD2
clone size: NA
CDR3 protein: CASSRGLAGETDTQYF
CDR3 DNA: TGCGCCAGCAGCAGGGGACTAGCGGGAGAGACAGATACGCAGTATTTT

J gene: TRBJ2-1
V gene: TRBV19
D gene: TRBD2
clone size: NA
CDR3 protein: CASSPSGNSGIGYNEQFF
CDR3 DNA: TGTGCCAGTAGCCCTTCGGGGAATAGCGGGATTGGGTACAATGAGCAGTTCTTC

J gene: TRBJ2-1
V gene: TRBV11-2
D gene: NA
clone size: once
CDR3 protein: CASSLIGSPSLNEQFF
CDR3 DNA: TGTGCCAGCAGCTTAATCGGGAGCCCCTCTCTCAATGAGCAGTTCTTC

J gene: TRBJ2-1
V gene: TRBV30
D gene: TRBD2
clone size: NA
CDR3 protein: CAWELAGGLEQFF
CDR3 DNA: TGTGCCTGGGAACTAGCGGGAGGCCTTGAGCAGTTCTTC

J gene: TRBJ1-1
V gene: TRBV5-6
D gene: TRBD1
clone size: few
CDR3 protein: CASSEPNTGGTEAFF
CDR3 DNA: TGTGCCAGCAGCGAGCCAAATACAGGGGGCACTGAAGCTTTCTTT

J gene: TRBJ2-7
V gene: TRBV5-6
D gene: TRBD2
clone size: NA
CDR3 protein: CASRRLAGGYEQYF
CDR3 DNA: TGTGCCAGCAGAAGACTAGCGGGAGGTTACGAGCAGTACTTC

J gene: TRBJ1-1
V gene: TRBV29-1
D gene: NA
clone size: NA
CDR3 protein: CSGKTAANTEAFF
CDR3 DNA: TGCAGCGGAAAAACTGCGGCGAACACTGAAGCTTTCTTT

J gene: TRBJ2-1
V gene: TRBV5-1
D gene: TRBD2
clone size: once
CDR3 protein: CASSLLAGGTNEQFF
CDR3 DNA: TGCGCCAGCAGCTTACTAGCGGGAGGTACCAATGAGCAGTTCTTC

J gene: TRBJ2-2
V gene: TRBV6-6
D gene: TRBD2
clone size: NA
CDR3 protein: CASSLVSGSGELFF
CDR3 DNA: TGTGCCAGCAGTCTCGTCAGCGGGAGCGGGGAGCTGTTTTTT

J gene: TRBJ1-1
V gene: TRBV11-3
D gene: TRBD1
clone size: NA
CDR3 protein: CASSLGQDRDTEAFF
CDR3 DNA: TGTGCCAGCAGCTTAGGTCAGGACAGGGACACTGAAGCTTTCTTT

J gene: TRBJ2-7
V gene: TRBV4-2
D gene: NA
clone size: NA
CDR3 protein: CASSQDLASAYEQYF
CDR3 DNA: TGTGCCAGCAGCCAAGATCTTGCTAGCGCCTACGAGCAGTACTTC

J gene: TRBJ2-1
V gene: TRBV18
D gene: TRBD1
clone size: NA
CDR3 protein: CASSPAVRDRPGNEQFF
CDR3 DNA: TGTGCCAGCTCACCTGCCGTTAGGGACAGGCCGGGGAATGAGCAGTTCTTC

J gene: TRBJ1-2
V gene: TRBV4-2
D gene: NA
clone size: NA
CDR3 protein: CASSQDDRTPNYGYTF
CDR3 DNA: TGTGCCAGCAGCCAAGATGACAGAACCCCAAACTATGGCTACACCTTC

J gene: TRBJ2-3
V gene: TRBV6-1
D gene: TRBD2
clone size: NA
CDR3 protein: CASIGLAGGADTQYF
CDR3 DNA: TGTGCCAGCATCGGACTAGCGGGAGGGGCAGATACGCAGTATTTT

J gene: TRBJ1-2
V gene: TRBV27
D gene: TRBD1
clone size: NA
CDR3 protein: CASSFGQGGYGYTF
CDR3 DNA: TGTGCCAGCAGTTTTGGACAGGGTGGCTATGGCTACACCTTC

J gene: TRBJ2-1
V gene: TRBV2
D gene: NA
clone size: few
CDR3 protein: CASSVLRGGGEQFF
CDR3 DNA: TGTGCCAGCAGTGTGTTGCGGGGAGGGGGTGAGCAGTTCTTC

J gene: TRBJ2-7
V gene: TRBV6-6
D gene: TRBD1
clone size: NA
CDR3 protein: CASSSNRGGPYEQYF
CDR3 DNA: TGTGCCAGCAGTTCTAACAGGGGTGGACCTTACGAGCAGTACTTC